This T cell receptor (beta chain) was sequenced in a study of cytomegalovirus exposure and HLA in healthy donors. Study-wide results and caveats: The investigators catalogued 150 to 200 TCR beta chains as cytomegalovirus-associated. Most TCR beta V segments were productive about 87% or about 30% of the time in an earlier analysis.

To note about this clone: Its antigen remains unknown.

Healthy bone marrow donors supplied every sample. Germline V CDR1 and CDR2: MDHEN, SYDVKM. V was pared by 4 bases and J by 3 bases, with 7 bases between. This CDR3 comprises 13 residues. Amplification used 60 Vbeta primers and 13 Jbeta primers. In the original analysis: An analysis performed later counted about 80 million unique TCR beta chains (roughly 11 million of them shared). This table comes from immunoSEQ multiplex PCR, and its TCRdb copy is limited to in-frame clones, with some not included. V and J calls and clone size are given by that table; D and trimming were obtained from the DNA. This sample yields roughly 190,000 clones, of which approximately 86% are seen a single time; roughly 1.8% belongs to the top ten.

This clonotype was sampled from a young woman in good health and CMV-seronegative. The V gene is TRBV28, the J gene TRBJ1-5, with no clear D. Sequenced sample: PBMCs. The CDR3 here is CASSSGLNQPQHF. The CDR3 DNA reads TGTGCCAGCAGTTCAGGTCTCAATCAGCCCCAGCATTTT. Full variable domain (outside the CDR3, taken from reference TRBV28 and TRBJ1-5): DVKVTQSSRYLVKRTGEKVFLECVQDMDHENMFWYRQDPGLGLRLIYFSYDVKMKEKGDIPEGYSVSREKKERFSLILESASTNQTSMYLCASSSGLNQPQHFGDGTRLSIL.